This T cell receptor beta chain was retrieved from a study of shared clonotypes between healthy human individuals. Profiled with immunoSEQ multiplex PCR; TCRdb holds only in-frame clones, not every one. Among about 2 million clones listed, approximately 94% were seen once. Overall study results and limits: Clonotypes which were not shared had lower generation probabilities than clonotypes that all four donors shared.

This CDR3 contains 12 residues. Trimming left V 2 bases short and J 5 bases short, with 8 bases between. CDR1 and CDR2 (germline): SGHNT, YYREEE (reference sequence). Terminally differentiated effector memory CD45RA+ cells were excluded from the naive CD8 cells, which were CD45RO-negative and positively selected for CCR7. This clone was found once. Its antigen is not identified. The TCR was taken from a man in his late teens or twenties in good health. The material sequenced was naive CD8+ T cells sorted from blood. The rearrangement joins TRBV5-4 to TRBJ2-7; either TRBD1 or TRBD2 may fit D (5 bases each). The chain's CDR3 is CASSFRGDEQYF. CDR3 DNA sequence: TGTGCCAGCAGCTTTAGAGGGGACGAGCAGTACTTC.